The clone carrying this T cell receptor beta chain appeared once. These data belong to a study of OX40 agonist ivuxolimab in advanced cancers. Sequenced by immunoSEQ multiplex PCR; TCRdb stores in-frame clones only, minus some. The sample has around 46,000 clones; about 90% are singletons. The material sequenced was CD4+ or CD8+ T cells sorted from blood, taken in a trial of the OX40 agonist ivuxolimab. The source is an adult with an advanced solid tumor such as melanoma, head and neck, liver or kidney cancer.

In DNA form, the CDR3 reads TGTGCCAGTAGTATAGCGGGGGTCAGACAAGAGACCCAGTACTTC. Protein product: CASSIAGVRQETQYF. The chain uses TRBV19 and TRBJ2-5; TRBD2 is a possible D gene (6 bases). The CDR3 sequence is 15 residues long. Trimming pared 1 base from V and 2 bases from J, leaving 11 bases between. Germline V gene lookup returns CDR1 LNHDA and CDR2 SQIVND (reference sequence).